This T cell receptor beta chain was recovered during a study of cytomegalovirus exposure and HLA in healthy donors. Across the study: It was reported in a later analysis that the approximately 120 validation repertoires used the same platform as the approximately 670 first-cohort repertoires. Study conclusions and caveats: The study put some 150 TCR beta chains on its list as cytomegalovirus-associated. In vitro work confirmed that three CMV-associated chains recognize CMV antigens.

Some clones are missing from TCRdb's copy, which holds only in-frame ones; the method was immunoSEQ multiplex PCR. Found here are around 250,000 clones, around 90% of them singletons; the top ten hold 0.35% to 0.45%. As for this clone: Its cognate antigen is unknown.

The donors were members of the roughly 120-subject validation cohort (separate from the approximately 670-subject first cohort). CDR3 length equals 15 residues. The germline CDR1 and CDR2 sequences are SGHDT and YYEEEE. Trimming took 2 bases from V and 1 from J, leaving 11 bases between them. Sequencing was done on a sample of PBMCs. The gene calls are TRBV5-6 and TRBJ2-3; tentative D call: TRBD2 (6 bases). The receptor was derived from a woman younger than 30 in good health and CMV-seronegative. The DNA of the CDR3 is TGTGCCAGCAGCTTAGCCAGGAGGGGCACAGATACGCAGTATTTT. This encodes CASSLARRGTDTQYF. The variable domain in full, completed from reference TRBV5-6 and TRBJ2-3, reads DAGVTQSPTHLIKTRGQQVTLRCSPKSGHDTVSWYQQALGQGPQFIFQYYEEEERQRGNFPDRFSGHQFPNYSSELNVNALLLGDSALYLCASSLARRGTDTQYFGPGTRLTVL.